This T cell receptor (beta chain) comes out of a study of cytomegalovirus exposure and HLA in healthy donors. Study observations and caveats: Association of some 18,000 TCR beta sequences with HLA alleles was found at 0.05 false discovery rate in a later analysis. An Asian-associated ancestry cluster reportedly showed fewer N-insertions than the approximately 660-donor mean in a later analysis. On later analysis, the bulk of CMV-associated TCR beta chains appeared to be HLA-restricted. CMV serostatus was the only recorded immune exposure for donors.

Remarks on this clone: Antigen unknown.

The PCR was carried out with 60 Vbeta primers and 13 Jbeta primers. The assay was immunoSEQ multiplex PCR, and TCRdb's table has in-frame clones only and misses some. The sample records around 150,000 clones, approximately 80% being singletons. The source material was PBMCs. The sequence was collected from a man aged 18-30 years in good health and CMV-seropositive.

The CDR3 reads CASSLETIIYYGYTF. The DNA of the CDR3 is TGTGCCAGCAGCTTGGAGACAATAATTTACTATGGCTACACCTTC. The chain links TRBV5-5 to TRBJ1-2; D is unclear. V lost 0 bases to trimming and J lost 3 bases, with 12 bases between them. The CDR3 totals 15 residues. Per germline, CDR1 SGHKS and CDR2 YYEKEE (reference sequence).